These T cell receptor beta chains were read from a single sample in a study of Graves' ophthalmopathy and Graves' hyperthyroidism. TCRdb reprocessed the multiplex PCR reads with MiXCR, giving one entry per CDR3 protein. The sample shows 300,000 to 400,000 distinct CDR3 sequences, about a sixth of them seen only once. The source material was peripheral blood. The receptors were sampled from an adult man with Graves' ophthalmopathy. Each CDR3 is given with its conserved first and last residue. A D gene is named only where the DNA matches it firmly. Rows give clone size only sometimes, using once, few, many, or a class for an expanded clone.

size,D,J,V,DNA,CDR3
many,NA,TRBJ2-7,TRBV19,TGTGCCAGTAGTATGAGCAGGTTCTACGAGCAGTACTTC,CASSMSRFYEQYF
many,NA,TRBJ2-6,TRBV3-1,TGTGCCAGCAGCCACACAGGGACTGGGGCCAACGTCCTGACTTTC,CASSHTGTGANVLTF
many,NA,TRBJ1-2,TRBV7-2,TGTGCCAGCAGCTTAGACCGGCGGGGCTACACCTTC,CASSLDRRGYTF
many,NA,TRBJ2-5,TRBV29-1,TGCAGCGTTGAGAAGGGGAGGGAGACCCAGTACTTC,CSVEKGRETQYF
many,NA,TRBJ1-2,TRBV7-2,TGTGCCAGCAGCTGGGGGGCAGGGGCTAACTATGGCTACACCTTC,CASSWGAGANYGYTF
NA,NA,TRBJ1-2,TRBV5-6,TGTGCCAGCAGCCCGACACGGGGAGTCTATGGCTACACCTTC,CASSPTRGVYGYTF
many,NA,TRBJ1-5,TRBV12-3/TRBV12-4,TGTGCCAGCAGTCTTTCGGGCCGCAATCAGCCCCAGCATTTT,CASSLSGRNQPQHF
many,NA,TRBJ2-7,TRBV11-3,TGTGCCAGCAGCTTAGTGGGGGGGCTAGCGTCTACCACCTACGAGCAGTACTTC,CASSLVGGLASTTYEQYF
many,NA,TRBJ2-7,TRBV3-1,TGTGCCAGCAGCCAAGGACACCCCTACGAGCAGTACTTC,CASSQGHPYEQYF
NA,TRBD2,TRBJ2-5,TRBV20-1,TGCAGTGCTAGACTAGCGGAAGAGACCCAGTACTTC,CSARLAEETQYF
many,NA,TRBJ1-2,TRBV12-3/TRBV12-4,TGTGCCAGCAGTTTAGAACGGGCAGCTTATGGCTACACCTTC,CASSLERAAYGYTF
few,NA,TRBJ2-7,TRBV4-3,TGCGCCAGCAGCCAAGATGCGGGGTCTACGATGTACGAGCAGTACTTC,CASSQDAGSTMYEQYF
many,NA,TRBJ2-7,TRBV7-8,TGTGCCAGCAGCCCCGCCGGGCGGCCTTGGTACGAGCAGTACTTC,CASSPAGRPWYEQYF
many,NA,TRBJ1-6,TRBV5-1,TGCGCCAGCAGCCCGGACGGCAGAAATTCACCCCTCCACTTT,CASSPDGRNSPLHF
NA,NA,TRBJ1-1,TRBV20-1,TGCAGTGCTGTGGGGGGAGCAGCTTTCTTT,CSAVGGAAFF
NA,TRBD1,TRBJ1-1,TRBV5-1,TGCGCCAGCAGCGGCGGGACCGGGACAGGGCCCCGGTACACTGAAGCTTTCTTT,CASSGGTGTGPRYTEAFF
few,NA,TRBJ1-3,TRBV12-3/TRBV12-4,TGTGCCAGCAGAACAGGGTGGAACACCATATATTTT,CASRTGWNTIYF
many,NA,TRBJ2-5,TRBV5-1,TGCGCCAGCAGCTTGAGATCAGATATGCAAGAGACCCAGTACTTC,CASSLRSDMQETQYF
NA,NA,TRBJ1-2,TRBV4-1,TGTGCCAGCCGAATGAGGAAAGATGCTAACTATGGCTACAACTTC,CASRMRKDANYGYNF
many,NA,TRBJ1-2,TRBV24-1,TGTGCCACCAGTGATTTCAAGGGAAACTATGGCTACACCTTC,CATSDFKGNYGYTF
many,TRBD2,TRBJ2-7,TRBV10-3,TGTGCCATCAGTGAGTCTGCGGGACTAGACGAGCAGTACTTC,CAISESAGLDEQYF
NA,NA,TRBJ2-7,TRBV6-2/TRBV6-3,TGTGCCAGCAGCCACGGCCCCGGAGGCGAGCAGTACTTC,CASSHGPGGEQYF
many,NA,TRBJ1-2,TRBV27,TGTGCCAGCAGTTTATCGCCCGCAGTCGGCTACACCTTC,CASSLSPAVGYTF
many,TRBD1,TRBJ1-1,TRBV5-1,TGCGCCAGCAGCTCAGGACAGGTGAACACTGAAGCTTTCTTT,CASSSGQVNTEAFF
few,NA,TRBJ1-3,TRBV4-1,TGCGCCAGCAGCCACTCAGGGTCGCCTGGAAACACCATATATTTT,CASSHSGSPGNTIYF
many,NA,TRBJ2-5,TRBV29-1,TGCAGCGTTGAGGGCGGGTTGAGGGAGACCCAGTACTTC,CSVEGGLRETQYF
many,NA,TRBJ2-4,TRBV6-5,TGTGCCAGCCGGAGAGGGGAAGCCAAAAACATTCAGTACTTC,CASRRGEAKNIQYF
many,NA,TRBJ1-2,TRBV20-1,TGCAGTGCGCCAGAGGTGGGGAATTTTGATGGCTACACCTTC,CSAPEVGNFDGYTF
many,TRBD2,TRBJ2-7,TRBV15,TGTGCCACCAGCAGAGAGAGATTCGGTAGCGGGATCCGCTCCTACGAGCAGTACTTC,CATSRERFGSGIRSYEQYF
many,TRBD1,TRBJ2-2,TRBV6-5,TGTGCCAGCAGCGCCGGGACAGCGAACACCGGGGAGCTGTTTTTT,CASSAGTANTGELFF
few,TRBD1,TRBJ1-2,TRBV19,TGTGCCAGTAGTCCCGCCGGGACAGGGGACTATGGCTACACCTTC,CASSPAGTGDYGYTF
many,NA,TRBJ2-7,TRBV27,TGTGCCAGCAGTTCGGGGGACGGATACGAGCAGTACTTC,CASSSGDGYEQYF
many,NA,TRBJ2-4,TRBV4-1,TGCGCCAGCAGCCAAGGTTTAGGCGCGAGGAACATTCAGTACTTC,CASSQGLGARNIQYF
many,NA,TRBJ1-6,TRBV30,TGTGCCTGGAGTGCCCGATATAATTCACCCCTCCACTTT,CAWSARYNSPLHF
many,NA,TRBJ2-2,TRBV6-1,TGTGCCAGCAGAAGGACACAATTCAGTTCCGGGGAGCTGTTTTTT,CASRRTQFSSGELFF
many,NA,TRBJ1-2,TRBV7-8,TGTGCCAGCAGCTTAGCTTTAGGACAGCTAGGCTACACCTTC,CASSLALGQLGYTF
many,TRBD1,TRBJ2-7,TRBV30,TGTGCCTGGAGCGGAGGCGACAGGGGAAGGCAGTACTTC,CAWSGGDRGRQYF
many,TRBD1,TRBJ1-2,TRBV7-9,TGTGCCAGCAGCTTAATCCAGGGGGCTAGCTATGGCTACACCTTC,CASSLIQGASYGYTF
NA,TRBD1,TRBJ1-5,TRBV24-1,TGTGCCACCAGTGGACAGGGTACCCAGCCCCAGCATTTT,CATSGQGTQPQHF
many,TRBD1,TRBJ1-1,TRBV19,TGTGCCAGTAGTATACGGGACAGTGAAGCTTTCTTT,CASSIRDSEAFF
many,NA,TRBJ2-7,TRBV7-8,TGTGCCAGCAGCACCGACAGGTCCTACGAGCAGTACTTC,CASSTDRSYEQYF
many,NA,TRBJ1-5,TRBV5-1,TGCGCCAGCAGCTTGGATGGGGGGACGGATCAGCCCCAGCATTTT,CASSLDGGTDQPQHF
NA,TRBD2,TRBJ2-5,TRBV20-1,TGCAGCTATGTAGCGGGGCAAGAGACCCAGTACTTC,CSYVAGQETQYF
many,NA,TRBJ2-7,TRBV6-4,TGTGCCAGCAGTTACGGCGGGGAGCAGTACTTC,CASSYGGEQYF
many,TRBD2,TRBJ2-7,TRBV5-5,TGTGCCAGCAGCTTCGATACTAGCGGGGGGGCCCTGGCCTACGAGCAGTACTTC,CASSFDTSGGALAYEQYF
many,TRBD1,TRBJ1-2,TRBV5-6,TGTGCCAGCAGCTTTGGGACAGACTACACCTTC,CASSFGTDYTF
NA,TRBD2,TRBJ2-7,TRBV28,TGTGCCAGCAGCGTCTCTAGCGGTTTAACCTACGAGCAGTACTTC,CASSVSSGLTYEQYF
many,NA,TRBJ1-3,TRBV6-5,TGTGCCAGCAAGGAGGACAGTTATTCTGGAAACACCATATATTTT,CASKEDSYSGNTIYF
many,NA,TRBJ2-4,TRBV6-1,TGTGCCAGCAGTGAACTCGGACGTGAAATTCAGTACTTC,CASSELGREIQYF
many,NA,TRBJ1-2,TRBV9,TGTGCCAGCAGCGTATCGGGGAACTATGGCTACACCTTC,CASSVSGNYGYTF
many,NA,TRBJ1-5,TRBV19,TGTGCCAGCAAATTTTTGGGCAGGAACAATCAGCCCCAGCATTTT,CASKFLGRNNQPQHF
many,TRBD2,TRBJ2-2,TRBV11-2,TGTGCCAGCGGCTTAGGGACTAGCGGATACACCGGAGAGCTGTTTTTT,CASGLGTSGYTGELFF
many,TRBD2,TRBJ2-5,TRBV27,TGTGCCAGCAGTCAGACTAGCGGGGGCATAGAGACCCAGTACTTC,CASSQTSGGIETQYF
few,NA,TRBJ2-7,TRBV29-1,TGCAGCGTTGAACAGCCCCCGCGGGAGCAGTACTTC,CSVEQPPREQYF
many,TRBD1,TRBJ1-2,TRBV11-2,TGTGCCAGCAGCTTAGAGGCCGGGACAGGCTATGGCTACACCTTC,CASSLEAGTGYGYTF